The 23 T cell receptor beta chains reported below all come from one sample, sequenced in a study of T-cell reconstitution after alpha-beta-depleted transplantation in children (dated by TCRdb to 2016 to 2018). Receptor libraries were prepared by PCR. Sequencing was performed on an Illumina HiSeq 2500. To normalize quantification of the TCRbeta repertoire, the TCR libraries were built with molecular barcoding that relied on unique molecular identifiers. TCRdb cleaned the public reads at Q25 with fastp, built clones with MiXCR and kept in-frame beta chains. Rows are unified per CDR3 protein, each entry keeping the most common DNA and genes. This sample gives around 250,000 distinct CDR3 sequences in total; 25% of them show up just once. In total, the top ten clones hold roughly 2.7% of the sample. According to the study, the label for this sample's treatment or condition signals: allogeneic hematopoietic cell transplantation with graft depleted of TCRalphabeta T cells and CD19 B cells.

The specimen comprised PBMCs, sampled before TCRalphabeta/CD19-depleted stem cell transplant. Receptors originate from a girl aged 2-10 years with Fanconi anemia, due to receive a stem cell transplant.

This chain uses TRBV20-1 with TRBJ2-7; D might be TRBD2 (5 bases). V lost 3 bases and J 3 bases, leaving 9 bases between the germline ends. Germline loops: CDR1 DFQATT, CDR2 SNEGSKA (reference sequence). The CDR3 runs 12 residues. The chain's CDR3 is CSASGKLYEQYF. The CDR3 nucleotides are TGCAGTGCTAGCGGGAAGCTCTACGAGCAGTACTTC.

The table lists this clonotype with many counts. The rearrangement uses TRBV9 and TRBJ1-3; D gene uncertain. The CDR3 is 16 amino acids. V gave up 4 bases and J gave up 0 bases, with 14 bases separating them. The germline gives CDR1 SGDLS, CDR2 YYNGEE. For the CDR3, the DNA is TGTGCCAGCAGCCGACTAGGATTCCTCTCTGGAAACACCATATATTTT. Translated: CASSRLGFLSGNTIYF. Full variable domain (rest looked up from reference TRBV9 and TRBJ1-3): DSGVTQTPKHLITATGQRVTLRCSPRSGDLSVYWYQQSLDQGLQFLIQYYNGEERAKGNILERFSAQQFPDLHSELNLSSLELGDSALYFCASSRLGFLSGNTIYFGEGSWLTVV.

This clonotype has a handful of counts. The rearrangement uses TRBV4-1 and TRBJ2-7; 7 bases are a match to TRBD1. CDR3 size: 13 residues. Germline loops: CDR1 MGHRA, CDR2 YSYEKL. V was clipped by 0 bases and J by 7 bases; unmatched bases: 3. In nucleotides, the CDR3 is TGCGCCAGCAGCCAAGACCCAGGGGGAGAGCAGTACTTC. Encoded protein: CASSQDPGGEQYF.

This clonotype was picked up a small number of times. The rearrangement joins TRBV4-1 to TRBJ2-1; TRBD1 matches 8 bases. The junction had 13 bases not matched to a gene; V was cut back by 6 bases and J by 9 bases. The germline V gene has CDR1 MGHRA and CDR2 YSYEKL. CDR3 length: 15 residues. The CDR3 DNA follows: TGCGCCAGCAGACCTGGACAGGGATTATTTACTGAGCAGTTCTTC. Translating gives CASRPGQGLFTEQFF.

This clonotype was picked up a small number of times. This rearrangement joins TRBV29-1 to TRBJ2-7; D is unclear. V was cut by 7 bases and J by 0 bases, with 13 bases left in between. The CDR3 is 13 amino acids. Per germline, CDR1 SQVTM and CDR2 ANQGSEA. This CDR3 is CSAENAASYEQYF. In DNA form, the CDR3 reads TGCAGCGCCGAGAACGCAGCCTCCTACGAGCAGTACTTC.

The chain carries TRBV5-1 and TRBJ2-1, with D unresolved. Germline assignment: CDR1 SGHRS and CDR2 YFSETQ. CDR3 size: 13 residues. Trimming took 4 bases from V and 6 from J, leaving 11 bases between them. DNA of the CDR3: TGCGCCAGCAGCGACCTACCGGGCAATGAGCAGTTCTTC. This sequence encodes CASSDLPGNEQFF.

This clonotype has just a few counts. The chain joins TRBV29-1 to TRBJ2-5; 14 nucleotides align to TRBD2. V trimming: 4 bases; J trimming: 7 bases; junction bases outside the gene matches: 5. The germline gives CDR1 SQVTM, CDR2 ANQGSEA. The CDR3 loop spans 14 amino acids. The CDR3 bases are TGCAGCGTTGTGGGGACTAGCGGGGGCGGGACCCAGTACTTC. This gives the protein CSVVGTSGGGTQYF.

The J gene is TRBJ2-7, the V gene TRBV20-1; 9 nucleotides match TRBD2. Germline CDR1 DFQATT, CDR2 SNEGSKA (reference sequence). Germline trimming cut 0 bases from V and 3 bases from J; bases unmatched to any gene: 3. The CDR3 is made up of 14 amino acids. CDR3 region: CSARDAGGLYEQYF. The CDR3 DNA sequence: TGCAGTGCTAGAGATGCGGGGGGGCTCTACGAGCAGTACTTC.

The rearrangement uses TRBV28 and TRBJ2-5; TRBD1 agrees at 8 bases. Germline V gene lookup returns CDR1 MDHEN and CDR2 SYDVKM. The CDR3 length is 13 residues. V lost 6 bases and J lost 6; bases outside the gene matches: 6. The CDR3 here is CASRLTGEKTQYF. DNA of the CDR3: TGTGCCAGCAGACTGACAGGGGAAAAGACCCAGTACTTC.

The gene calls are TRBV20-1 and TRBJ1-5; the match to TRBD1 covers 8 bases. The germline CDR1 and CDR2 sequences are DFQATT and SNEGSKA (reference sequence). V shed 5 bases, J shed 6 bases, and the junction held 6 bases outside the gene matches. The CDR3 runs 13 residues. CDR3 in DNA: TGCAGTGCTCAAACAGGGGGTGGTCAGCCCCAGCATTTT. This gives the protein CSAQTGGGQPQHF.

This clonotype showed up just a few times. The CDR3 DNA is TGTGCCAGCAGCTTATACCTAGCGGAACCCTCCTACGAGCAGTACTTC. Encoded protein: CASSLYLAEPSYEQYF. The chain employs TRBV7-2 and TRBJ2-7, with 7 bases matching TRBD2. The germline V gene encodes CDR1 SGHTA and CDR2 FQGNSA. The CDR3 consists of 16 residues. V shed 2 bases and J 0 bases; nucleotides not matched to a gene: 7.

A few counts support this clonotype. V is TRBV20-1 and J is TRBJ2-3, with TRBD2 as a possible D gene (5 bases). Germline V CDR1 and CDR2: DFQATT, SNEGSKA (reference sequence). CDR3 size: 13 residues. Deletions cut 6 bases from V and 5 bases from J, with 15 bases between. The CDR3 region has the DNA TGCAGTGCGCGCGCTACTGGGAGAGATACGCAGTATTTT. Its protein is CSARATGRDTQYF.

This clonotype was seen ten or more times. This sequence joins TRBV10-3 and TRBJ2-7; the D is unclear. V gave up 0 bases and J gave up 0 bases, with 9 bases separating them. This CDR3 comprises 15 residues. Germline V CDR1 and CDR2: ENHRY, SYGVKD. Here the CDR3 DNA reads TGTGCCATCAGTGAGTCGTACGGCAGCTCCTACGAGCAGTACTTC. Translating gives CAISESYGSSYEQYF.

For the CDR3, the DNA is TGTGCCAGCAGTTTACTGGCGGGGGGTTCCTACAATGAGCAGTTCTTC. As protein: CASSLLAGGSYNEQFF. This rearrangement joins TRBV28 to TRBJ2-1; TRBD2 matches 8 bases. The CDR3 length is 16 residues. The germline V gene encodes CDR1 MDHEN and CDR2 SYDVKM. Unmatched junction bases numbered 4, after V lost 2 bases and J lost 1 base.

The table lists this clonotype with many counts. One end of the junction is discordant with germline, which a read error may explain. The chain joins TRBV29-1 to TRBJ2-1; maybe TRBD1 (6 bases). The CDR3 is 14 amino acids. Looked up from germline, CDR1 is SQVTM and CDR2 is ANQGSEA. The CDR3 DNA is TGCAGCGTCGAAGGGGGTCTCTCCTACAATGAGCAGTTCTTC. Amino acids: CSVEGGLSYNEQFF.

This clonotype was recorded at least ten times. This chain connects TRBV20-1 to TRBJ2-1; weak D call: TRBD1 (5 bases). V was clipped by 6 bases and J by 12 bases, with 15 bases between them. Germline V gives CDR1 DFQATT, CDR2 SNEGSKA (reference sequence). The CDR3 runs 11 residues. The CDR3 sequence is CSAGTGRGQFF. Here the CDR3 DNA reads TGCAGTGCAGGTACAGGACGAGGGCAGTTCTTC.

This clonotype has a count of ten or more. V usage is TRBV25-1 and J usage is TRBJ2-1; the match to TRBD2 covers 13 bases. This CDR3 has 18 amino acids. Germline CDR1 is MGHDK and CDR2 is SYGVNS. Trimming took 4 bases from V and 8 from J; bases not matched to a gene: 14. The CDR3 coding sequence is TGTGCCAGCAGTGTTGGACAGGGGAGGACTAGCGGGAGCGATGAGCAGTTCTTC. Translating gives CASSVGQGRTSGSDEQFF.

This chain connects TRBV5-6 to TRBJ1-6, with unresolved D. There are 14 residues in the CDR3. Germline-derived CDR1 and CDR2 are SGHDT and YYEEEE. V was trimmed by 2 bases and J by 7 bases, leaving 10 bases between them. CDR3 in DNA: TGTGCCAGCAGCTTTGGCGGTGGAAATTCACCCCTCCACTTT. Its protein product is CASSFGGGNSPLHF.

This clonotype has ten or more counts. The rearrangement links TRBV29-1 to TRBJ2-1; 10 bases map to TRBD2. The CDR3 consists of 17 residues. CDR1 SQVTM and CDR2 ANQGSEA come from the germline V gene. V lost 1 base, J lost 1 base, and 7 bases stayed unmatched. DNA for the CDR3: TGCAGCGTTGAAGGGACTAGCGGAGGTGGGTCCTACAATGAGCAGTTCTTC. Its protein is CSVEGTSGGGSYNEQFF.

Ten or more counts support this clonotype. This chain connects TRBV12-3 or TRBV12-4 to TRBJ2-1; D ambiguous. V gave up 3 bases and J gave up 0 bases, with 9 bases separating them. CDR3 size: 15 residues. The CDR3 is CASSFGRSSYNEQFF. The CDR3 DNA is TGTGCCAGCAGTTTCGGCAGGTCCTCCTACAATGAGCAGTTCTTC.

V is TRBV6-5 and J is TRBJ1-2, with D unclear. Germline V gene sequence: CDR1 MNHEY, CDR2 SVGAGI. CDR3 length: 13 amino acids. The V end was cut by 2 bases, the J end by 4 bases, with 8 bases between. The chain's CDR3 is CASSYSLAYGYTF. The CDR3 DNA reads as TGTGCCAGCAGTTACAGTTTGGCCTATGGCTACACCTTC.

The chain employs TRBV5-1 and TRBJ2-1, with D tentatively TRBD2 (5 bases). The V end was cut by 10 bases, the J end by 0 bases, with 14 bases between. The CDR3 covers 14 residues. Germline V gene data show CDR1 as SGHRS and CDR2 as YFSETQ. The CDR3 nucleotides are TGCGCCGTCCGGGAAGGGAGCTCCTACAATGAGCAGTTCTTC. This gives the protein CAVREGSSYNEQFF.

This clonotype was counted ten times or more. This rearrangement joins TRBV20-1 to TRBJ2-1; 8 bases fit TRBD2. The CDR3 spans 14 residues. Germline assignment: CDR1 DFQATT and CDR2 SNEGSKA (reference sequence). CDR3 sequence (DNA): TGCAGCACATTTAGCGGGGTGATGAATAATGAGCAGTTCTTC. Its protein is CSTFSGVMNNEQFF.